This TCR beta chain came from a study of radiotherapy plus CTLA-4 blockade in lung cancer. As for the study in general: An objective response was seen in roughly 20% of patients, and disease control in around 31%.

Study results and caveats: Early shifts in blood T cell clones, with interferon-beta, reportedly predicted response best. TCR clones originating in tumors grew in number in blood after radiotherapy plus ipilimumab.

Ipilimumab CTLA-4 blockade and focal radiation were given to patients with chemo-refractory metastatic non-small-cell lung cancer. Generated by immunoSEQ multiplex PCR, the TCRdb table keeps only in-frame clones and is missing some. The sample includes tens of thousands of clones, roughly three quarters of them seen just once. On this clone itself: No antigen is known for it.

V gave up 6 bases and J gave up 4 bases, with 13 bases separating them. This CDR3 has 14 residues. Germline CDR1 is SEHNR and CDR2 is FQNEAQ (reference sequence). J is TRBJ1-5 and V is TRBV7-9, with D perhaps TRBD1 (5 bases). This receptor was identified in a human donor with non-small cell lung cancer whose response to radiotherapy plus ipilimumab could not be evaluated. The source material was peripheral blood, sampled from a patient treated with radiotherapy plus ipilimumab. This chain's CDR3 is CASSLPGRNQPQHF. As DNA, the CDR3 is TGTGCCAGCAGTTTGCCAGGGAGGAATCAGCCCCAGCATTTT. Full variable domain (remainder filled in from reference TRBV7-9 and TRBJ1-5): DTGVSQNPRHKITKRGQNVTFRCDPISEHNRLYWYRQTLGQGPEFLTYFQNEAQLEKSRLLSDRFSAERPKGSFSTLEIQRTEQGDSAMYLCASSLPGRNQPQHFGDGTRLSIL.